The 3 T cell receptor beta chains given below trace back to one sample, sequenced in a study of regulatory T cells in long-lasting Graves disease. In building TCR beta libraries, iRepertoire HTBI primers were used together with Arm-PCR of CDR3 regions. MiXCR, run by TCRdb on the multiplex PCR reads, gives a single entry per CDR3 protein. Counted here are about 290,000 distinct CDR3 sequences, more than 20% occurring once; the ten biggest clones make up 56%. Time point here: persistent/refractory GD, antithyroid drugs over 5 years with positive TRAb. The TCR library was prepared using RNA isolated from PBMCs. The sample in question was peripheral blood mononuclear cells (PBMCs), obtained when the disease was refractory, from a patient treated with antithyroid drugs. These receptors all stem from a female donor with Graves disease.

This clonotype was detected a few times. This chain's CDR3 is CATHPAKRYEQYF. Here the CDR3 DNA reads TGTGCCACTCACCCCGCCAAGCGCTACGAGCAGTACTTC. The chain uses TRBV24-1 and TRBJ2-7; D not certain. Germline V gene sequence: CDR1 KGHDR, CDR2 SFDVKD. The CDR3 loop spans 13 amino acids. The germline V and J ends were trimmed by 10 bases and 3 bases, with 15 bases remaining between them.

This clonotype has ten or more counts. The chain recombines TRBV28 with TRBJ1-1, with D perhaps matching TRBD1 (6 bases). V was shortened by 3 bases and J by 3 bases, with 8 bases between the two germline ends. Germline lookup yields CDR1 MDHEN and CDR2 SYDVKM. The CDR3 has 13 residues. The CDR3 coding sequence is TGTGCCAGCAGTTTTGCAGGGGACACTGAAGCTTTCTTT. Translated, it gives CASSFAGDTEAFF.

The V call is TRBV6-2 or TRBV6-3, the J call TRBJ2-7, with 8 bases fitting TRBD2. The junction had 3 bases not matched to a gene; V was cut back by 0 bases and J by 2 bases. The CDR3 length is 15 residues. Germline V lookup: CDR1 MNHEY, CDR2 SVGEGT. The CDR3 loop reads CASSYSNGRAYEQYF. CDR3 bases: TGTGCCAGCAGTTACTCAAACGGGAGGGCCTACGAGCAGTACTTC.